This T cell receptor (beta chain) was captured by sequencing in a study of T cells in Graves' hyperthyroidism and ophthalmopathy. It was RNA transcripts that yielded the amplified TCR beta CDR3 regions. A first-round RT-PCR of the TCR CDR3 used the HTBI primer set. TCRdb recomputed calls from the multiplex PCR reads with MiXCR, one row per CDR3 protein. This table has under 350,000 distinct CDR3 sequences, around 20% appearing once. The J segment lost 7 bases and the V segment lost 5 bases, leaving 16 bases of the junction unmatched. Germline V gene sequence: CDR1 SGHTA, CDR2 FQGNSA. The CDR3 has 16 residues. Uncontrolled infections, other autoimmune diseases, pregnancy or lactation led to exclusion of patients.

This chain links TRBV7-2 with TRBJ1-2; TRBD1 matches at 7 bases. Source material: blood. The source is a woman between 45 and 60 years old with Graves' hyperthyroidism. The CDR3 sequence is CASSPRRDSQSLGYTF. The DNA for the CDR3 is TGTGCCAGCAGCCCCCGCCGGGACAGCCAATCTCTTGGCTACACCTTC.